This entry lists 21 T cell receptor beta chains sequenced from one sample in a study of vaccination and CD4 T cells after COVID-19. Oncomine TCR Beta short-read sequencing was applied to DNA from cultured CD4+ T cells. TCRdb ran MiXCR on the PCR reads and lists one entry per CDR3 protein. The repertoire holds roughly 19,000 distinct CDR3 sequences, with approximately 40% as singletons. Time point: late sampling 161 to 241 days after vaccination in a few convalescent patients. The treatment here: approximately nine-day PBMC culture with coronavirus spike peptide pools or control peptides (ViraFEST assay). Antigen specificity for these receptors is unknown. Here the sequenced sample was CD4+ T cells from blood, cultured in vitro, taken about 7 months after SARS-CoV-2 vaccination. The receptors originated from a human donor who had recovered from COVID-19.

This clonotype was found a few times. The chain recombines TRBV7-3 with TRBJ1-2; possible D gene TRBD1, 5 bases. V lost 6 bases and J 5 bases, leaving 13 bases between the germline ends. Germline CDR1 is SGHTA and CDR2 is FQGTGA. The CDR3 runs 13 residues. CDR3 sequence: CASSSTQGYGYTF. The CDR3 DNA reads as TGTGCCAGCAGTTCCACCCAGGGTTATGGCTACACCTTC.

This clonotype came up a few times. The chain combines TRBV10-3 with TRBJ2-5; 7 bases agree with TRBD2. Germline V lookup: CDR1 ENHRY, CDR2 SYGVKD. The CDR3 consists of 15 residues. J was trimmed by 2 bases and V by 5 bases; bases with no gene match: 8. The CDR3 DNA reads TGTGCCATCAGTCGTTCTAGCGGCGTACAAGAGACCCAGTACTTC. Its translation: CAISRSSGVQETQYF.

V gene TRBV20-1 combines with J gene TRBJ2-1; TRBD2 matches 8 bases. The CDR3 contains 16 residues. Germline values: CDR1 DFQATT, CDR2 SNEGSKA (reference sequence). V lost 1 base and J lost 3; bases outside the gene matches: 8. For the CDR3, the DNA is TGCAGTGCTAGAGGGTTTACGGGGGGGGTCTACAATGAGCAGTTCTTC. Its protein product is CSARGFTGGVYNEQFF.

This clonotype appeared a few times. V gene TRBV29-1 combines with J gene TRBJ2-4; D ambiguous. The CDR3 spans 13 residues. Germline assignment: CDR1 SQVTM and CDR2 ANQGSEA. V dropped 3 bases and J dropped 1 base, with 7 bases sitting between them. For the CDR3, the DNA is TGCAGCGTTGAGTTGAGCGCCAAAAACATTCAGTACTTC. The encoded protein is CSVELSAKNIQYF.

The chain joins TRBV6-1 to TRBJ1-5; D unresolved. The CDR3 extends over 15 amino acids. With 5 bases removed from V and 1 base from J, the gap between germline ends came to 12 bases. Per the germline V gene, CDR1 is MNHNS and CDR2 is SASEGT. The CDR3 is CASSPRALSNQPQHF. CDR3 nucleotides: TGTGCCAGCAGTCCTCGGGCCCTGAGCAATCAGCCCCAGCATTTT.

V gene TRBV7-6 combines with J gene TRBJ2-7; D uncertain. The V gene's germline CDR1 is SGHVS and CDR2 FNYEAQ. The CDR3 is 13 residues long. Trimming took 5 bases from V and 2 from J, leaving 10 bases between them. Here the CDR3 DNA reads TGTGCCAGCAGCCAACCGGCGGCCTACGAGCAGTACTTC. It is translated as CASSQPAAYEQYF.

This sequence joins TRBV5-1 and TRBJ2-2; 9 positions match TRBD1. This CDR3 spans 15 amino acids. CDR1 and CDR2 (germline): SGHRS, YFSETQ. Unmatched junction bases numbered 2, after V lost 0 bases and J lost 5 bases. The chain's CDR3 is CASSLAGQGTGELFF. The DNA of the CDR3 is TGCGCCAGCAGCTTGGCCGGACAGGGGACCGGGGAGCTGTTTTTT.

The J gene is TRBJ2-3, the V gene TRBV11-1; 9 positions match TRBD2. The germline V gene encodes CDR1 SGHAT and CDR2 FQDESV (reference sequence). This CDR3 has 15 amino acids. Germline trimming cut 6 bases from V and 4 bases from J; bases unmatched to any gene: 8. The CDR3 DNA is TGTGCCAGCAGTCTTGTGCGGGGGGGCCCAGATACGCAGTATTTT. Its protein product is CASSLVRGGPDTQYF.

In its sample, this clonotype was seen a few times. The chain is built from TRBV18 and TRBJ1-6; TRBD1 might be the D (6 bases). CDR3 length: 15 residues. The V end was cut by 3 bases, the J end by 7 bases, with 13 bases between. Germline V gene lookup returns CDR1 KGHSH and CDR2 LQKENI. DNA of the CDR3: TGTGCCAGCTCACCTATGCAGGGGACGAATTCACCCCTCCACTTT. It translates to CASSPMQGTNSPLHF.

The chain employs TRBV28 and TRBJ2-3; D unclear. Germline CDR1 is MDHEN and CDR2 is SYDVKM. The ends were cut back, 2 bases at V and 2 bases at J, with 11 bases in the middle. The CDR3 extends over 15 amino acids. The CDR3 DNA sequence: TGTGCCAGCAGTTTACTAGTTGCCGCCACAGATACGCAGTATTTT. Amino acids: CASSLLVAATDTQYF.

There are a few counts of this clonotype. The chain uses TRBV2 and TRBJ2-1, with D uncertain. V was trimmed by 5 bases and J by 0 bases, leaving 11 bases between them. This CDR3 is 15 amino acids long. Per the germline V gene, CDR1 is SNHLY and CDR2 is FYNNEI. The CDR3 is CASSWALSSYNEQFF. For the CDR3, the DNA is TGTGCCAGCAGTTGGGCTCTGAGCTCCTACAATGAGCAGTTCTTC.

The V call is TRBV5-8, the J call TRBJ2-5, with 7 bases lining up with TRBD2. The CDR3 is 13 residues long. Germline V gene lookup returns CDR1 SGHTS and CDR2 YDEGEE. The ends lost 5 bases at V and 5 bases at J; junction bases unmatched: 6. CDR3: CASRASGLETQYF. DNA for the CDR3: TGTGCCAGCAGGGCTAGCGGACTTGAGACCCAGTACTTC.

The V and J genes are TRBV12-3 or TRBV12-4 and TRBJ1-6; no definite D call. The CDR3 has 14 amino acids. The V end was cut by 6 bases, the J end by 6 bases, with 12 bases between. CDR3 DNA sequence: TGTGCCAGCAGCCACGGCTGGGGTAATTCACCCCTCCACTTT. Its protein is CASSHGWGNSPLHF.

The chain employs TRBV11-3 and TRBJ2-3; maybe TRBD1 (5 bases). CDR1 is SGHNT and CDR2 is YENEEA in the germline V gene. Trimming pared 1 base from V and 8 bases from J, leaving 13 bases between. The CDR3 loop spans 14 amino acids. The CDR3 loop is CASSLVSGQVTQYF. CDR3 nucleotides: TGTGCCAGCAGCTTAGTTTCAGGGCAAGTTACGCAGTATTTT.

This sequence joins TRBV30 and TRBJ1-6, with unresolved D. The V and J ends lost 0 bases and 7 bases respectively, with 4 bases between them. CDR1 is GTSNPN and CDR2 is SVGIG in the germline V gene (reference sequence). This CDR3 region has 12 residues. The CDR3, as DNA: TGTGCCTGGAGTGTTATGAATTCACCCCTCCACTTT. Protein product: CAWSVMNSPLHF.

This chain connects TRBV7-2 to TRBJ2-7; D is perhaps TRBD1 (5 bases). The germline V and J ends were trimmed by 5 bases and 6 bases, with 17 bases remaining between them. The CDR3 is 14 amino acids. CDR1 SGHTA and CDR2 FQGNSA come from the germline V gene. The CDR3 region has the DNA TGTGCCAGCAGCGCCCAGGGTGTAGGGGTCGAGCAGTACTTC. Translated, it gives CASSAQGVGVEQYF.

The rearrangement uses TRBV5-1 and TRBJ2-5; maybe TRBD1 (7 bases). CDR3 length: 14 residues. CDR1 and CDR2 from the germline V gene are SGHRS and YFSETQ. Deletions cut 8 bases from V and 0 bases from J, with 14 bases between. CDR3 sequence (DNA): TGCGCCAGTGCGACAGGGAGGTACCAAGAGACCCAGTACTTC. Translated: CASATGRYQETQYF.

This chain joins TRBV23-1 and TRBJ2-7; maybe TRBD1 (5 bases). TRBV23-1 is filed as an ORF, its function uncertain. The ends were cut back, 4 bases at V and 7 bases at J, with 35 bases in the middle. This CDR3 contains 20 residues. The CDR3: CASSLLSVPQGPQIPGEQYF. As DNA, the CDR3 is TGCGCCAGCAGTCTCCTCTCGGTCCCCCAGGGTCCTCAGATCCCTGGAGAGCAGTACTTC.

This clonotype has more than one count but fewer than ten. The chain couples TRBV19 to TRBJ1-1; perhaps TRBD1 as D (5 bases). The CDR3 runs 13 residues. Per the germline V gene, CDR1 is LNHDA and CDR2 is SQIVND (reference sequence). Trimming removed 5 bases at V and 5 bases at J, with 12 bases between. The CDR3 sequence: CASSAQRGTEAFF. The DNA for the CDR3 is TGTGCCAGTAGTGCCCAACGGGGGACTGAAGCTTTCTTT.

CDR3 sequence (DNA): TGTGCCAGCAGGGACAGGGTAGATCATGGCTACACCTTC. Translation: CASRDRVDHGYTF. The chain joins TRBV2 to TRBJ1-2, with 8 bases fitting TRBD1. Germline V CDR1 and CDR2: SNHLY, FYNNEI. The V and J ends lost 6 bases and 6 bases, in that order; junction bases with no gene match: 6. CDR3 size: 13 residues.

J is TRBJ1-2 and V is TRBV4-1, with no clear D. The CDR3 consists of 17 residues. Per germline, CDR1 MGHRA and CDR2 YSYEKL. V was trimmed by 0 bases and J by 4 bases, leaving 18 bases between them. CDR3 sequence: CASSQDPYGLPTYGYTF. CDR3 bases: TGCGCCAGCAGCCAAGATCCCTATGGTCTTCCCACCTATGGCTACACCTTC.